Reported below is one TCR beta chain. Its specificity is unknown. CDR1 is SNHLY and CDR2 is FYNNEI in the germline V gene. Trimming removed 3 bases at V and 7 bases at J, with 12 bases between. CDR3 length equals 13 residues. These data come from a study of CD8+CD57+ T cells in acquired aplastic anemia. The wider study: About 3 ug was the average amount of DNA from sorted CD4+ and CD8+ cells. Study-wide results and caveats: Any difference that existed in CD8+ Simpson's diversity between patients and controls was not significant. The study identified 25 to 30 CD8+ CDR3 sequences shared by patients and controls.

Genomic DNA, serving as template, underwent TCR beta VDJ and CDR3 profiling. TCRdb fed the reads into MiXCR, producing one record per CDR3 protein. Altogether 250,000 or so distinct CDR3 sequences are present, 47% being singletons, with the ten largest covering over 7.5%. Those patients picked for sequencing had displayed CD8+CD57+ cell expansion on flow cytometry. This TCR was recovered from a human donor with aplastic anemia. The chain recombines TRBV2 with TRBJ1-1, with D tentatively TRBD1 (5 bases). The sample taken for sequencing was sorted CD4+, CD8+, or CD8+CD57+ T cells (not recorded which) from PBMCs. Here the CDR3 DNA reads TGTGCCAGCAGTGACCGGGGGAAAGGTGAAGCTTTCTTT. Protein: CASSDRGKGEAFF.